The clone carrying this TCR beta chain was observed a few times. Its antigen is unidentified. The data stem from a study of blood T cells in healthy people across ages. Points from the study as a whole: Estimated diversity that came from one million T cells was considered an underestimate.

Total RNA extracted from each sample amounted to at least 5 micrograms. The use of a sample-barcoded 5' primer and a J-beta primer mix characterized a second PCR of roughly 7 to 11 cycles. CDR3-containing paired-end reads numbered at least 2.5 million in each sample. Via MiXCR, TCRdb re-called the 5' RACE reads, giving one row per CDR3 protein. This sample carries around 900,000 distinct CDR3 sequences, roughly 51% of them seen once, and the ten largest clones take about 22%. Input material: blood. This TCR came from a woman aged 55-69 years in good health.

This CDR3 reads CASSHNLYRTSSYEQYF. The CDR3 DNA reads TGCGCCAGCAGCCATAATCTTTACAGGACGAGCTCCTACGAGCAGTACTTC. J is TRBJ2-7 and V is TRBV4-1, with D possibly TRBD1 on 5 matching bases. This CDR3 is built from 17 residues. Germline V gives CDR1 MGHRA, CDR2 YSYEKL. Trimming removed 3 bases from V and 0 bases from J, with 18 bases in between.